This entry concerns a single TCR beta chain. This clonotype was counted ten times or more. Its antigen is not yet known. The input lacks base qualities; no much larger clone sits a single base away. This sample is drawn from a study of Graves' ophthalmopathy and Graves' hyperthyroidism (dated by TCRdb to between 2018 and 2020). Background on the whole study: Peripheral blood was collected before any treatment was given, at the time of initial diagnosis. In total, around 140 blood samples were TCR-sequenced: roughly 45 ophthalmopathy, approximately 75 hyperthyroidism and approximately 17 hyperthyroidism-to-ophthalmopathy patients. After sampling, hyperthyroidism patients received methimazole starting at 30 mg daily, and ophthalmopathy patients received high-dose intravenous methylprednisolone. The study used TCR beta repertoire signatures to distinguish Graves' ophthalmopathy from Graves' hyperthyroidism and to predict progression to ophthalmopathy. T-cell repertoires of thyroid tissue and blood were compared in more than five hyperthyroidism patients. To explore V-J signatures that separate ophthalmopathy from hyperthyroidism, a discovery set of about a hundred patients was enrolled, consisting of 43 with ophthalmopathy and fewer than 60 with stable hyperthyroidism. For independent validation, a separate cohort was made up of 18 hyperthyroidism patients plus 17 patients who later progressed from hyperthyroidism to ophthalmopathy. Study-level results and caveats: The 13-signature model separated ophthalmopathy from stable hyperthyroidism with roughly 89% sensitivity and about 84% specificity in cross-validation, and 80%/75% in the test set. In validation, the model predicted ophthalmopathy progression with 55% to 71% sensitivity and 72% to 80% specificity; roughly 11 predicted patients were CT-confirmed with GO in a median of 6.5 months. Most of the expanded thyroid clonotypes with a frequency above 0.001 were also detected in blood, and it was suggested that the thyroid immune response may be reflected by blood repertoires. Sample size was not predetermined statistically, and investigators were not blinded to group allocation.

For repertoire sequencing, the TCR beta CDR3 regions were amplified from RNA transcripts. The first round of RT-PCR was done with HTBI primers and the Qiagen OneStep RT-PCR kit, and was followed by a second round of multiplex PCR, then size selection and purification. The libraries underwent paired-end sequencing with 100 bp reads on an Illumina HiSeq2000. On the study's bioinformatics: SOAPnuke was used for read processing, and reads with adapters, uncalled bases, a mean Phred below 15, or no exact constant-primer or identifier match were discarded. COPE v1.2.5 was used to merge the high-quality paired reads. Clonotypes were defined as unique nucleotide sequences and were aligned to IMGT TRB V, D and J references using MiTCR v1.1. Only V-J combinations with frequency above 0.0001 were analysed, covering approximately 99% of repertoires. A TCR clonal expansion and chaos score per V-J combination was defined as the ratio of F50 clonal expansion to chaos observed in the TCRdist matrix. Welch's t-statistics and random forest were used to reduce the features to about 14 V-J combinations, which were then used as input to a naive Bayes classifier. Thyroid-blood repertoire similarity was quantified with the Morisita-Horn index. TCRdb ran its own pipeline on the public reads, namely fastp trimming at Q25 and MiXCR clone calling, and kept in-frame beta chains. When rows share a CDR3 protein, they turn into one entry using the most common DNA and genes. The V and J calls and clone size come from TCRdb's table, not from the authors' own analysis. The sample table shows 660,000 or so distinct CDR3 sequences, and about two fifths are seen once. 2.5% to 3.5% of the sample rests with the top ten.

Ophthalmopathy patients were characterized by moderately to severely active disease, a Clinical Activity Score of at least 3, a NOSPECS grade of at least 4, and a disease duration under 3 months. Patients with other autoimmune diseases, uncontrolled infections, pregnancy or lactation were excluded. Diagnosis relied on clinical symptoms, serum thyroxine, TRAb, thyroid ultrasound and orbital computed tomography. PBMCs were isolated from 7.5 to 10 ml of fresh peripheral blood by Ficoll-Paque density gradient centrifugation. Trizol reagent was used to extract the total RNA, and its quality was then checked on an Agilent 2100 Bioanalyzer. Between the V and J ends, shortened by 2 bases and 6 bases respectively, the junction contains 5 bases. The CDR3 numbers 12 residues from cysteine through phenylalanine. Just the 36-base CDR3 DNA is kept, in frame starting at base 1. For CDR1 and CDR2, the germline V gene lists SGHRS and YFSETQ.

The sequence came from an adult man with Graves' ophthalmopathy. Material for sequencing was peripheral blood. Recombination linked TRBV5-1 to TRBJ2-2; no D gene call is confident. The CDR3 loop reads CASSFRAGELFF. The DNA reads TGCGCCAGCAGCTTCCGGGCCGGGGAGCTGTTTTTT.